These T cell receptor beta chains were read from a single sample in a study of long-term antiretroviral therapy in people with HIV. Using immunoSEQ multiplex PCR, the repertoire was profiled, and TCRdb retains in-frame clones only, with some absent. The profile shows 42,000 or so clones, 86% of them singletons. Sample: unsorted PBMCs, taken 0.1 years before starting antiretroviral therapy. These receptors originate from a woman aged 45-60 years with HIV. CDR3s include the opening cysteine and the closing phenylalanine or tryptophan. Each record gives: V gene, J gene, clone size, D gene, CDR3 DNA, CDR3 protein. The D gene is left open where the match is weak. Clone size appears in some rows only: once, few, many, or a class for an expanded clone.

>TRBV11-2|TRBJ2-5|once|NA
TGTGCCAGCAGCTCGGGGACGGCGTACCAAGAGACCCAGTACTTC
CASSSGTAYQETQYF
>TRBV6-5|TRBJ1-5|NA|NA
TGTGCCAGCAGTTACTCATCCAATCAGCCCCAGCATTTT
CASSYSSNQPQHF
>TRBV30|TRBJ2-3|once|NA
TGTGCCTGGAGTCCGGGACTGTCAAGGTCAGGAACGCAGTATTTT
CAWSPGLSRSGTQYF
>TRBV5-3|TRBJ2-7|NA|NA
TGTGCCAGAAGCTTGGTGGGTCTACCGCACGAGCAGTACTTC
CARSLVGLPHEQYF
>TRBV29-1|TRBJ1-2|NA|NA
TGCAGCGTTGATGGAAGCTATGGCTACACCTTC
CSVDGSYGYTF
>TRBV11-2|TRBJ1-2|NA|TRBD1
TGTGCCAGCGGGACAGGGGGTAATGGCTACACCTTC
CASGTGGNGYTF
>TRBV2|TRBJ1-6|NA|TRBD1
TGTGCCAGCAGAGACAGGGGACAGGGGTCACCCCTCCACTTT
CASRDRGQGSPLHF
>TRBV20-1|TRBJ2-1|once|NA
TGCAGTGCCAGAACGGGGTTCGGGCAGTTCTTC
CSARTGFGQFF
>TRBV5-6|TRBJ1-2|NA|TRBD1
TGTGCCAGCAGCTTGGCGGCAGGGGGGGGCTACACCTTC
CASSLAAGGGYTF
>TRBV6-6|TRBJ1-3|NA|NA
TGTGCCAGCAGTTACTCGAGAGGGCCTGGAAACACCATATATTTT
CASSYSRGPGNTIYF
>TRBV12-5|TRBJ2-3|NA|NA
TGTGCTAGTGGTCCCAGGGGAGGGGGCAAGGATACGCAGTATTTT
CASGPRGGGKDTQYF
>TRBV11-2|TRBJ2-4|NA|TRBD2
TGTGCCAGCAGCTTGGGCCTAGCGGGGGGCCAAAACATTCAGTACTTC
CASSLGLAGGQNIQYF
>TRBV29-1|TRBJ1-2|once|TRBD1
TGCAGCGTGACACAGGGGGCGCTTGGCTACACCTTC
CSVTQGALGYTF
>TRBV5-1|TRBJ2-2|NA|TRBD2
TGCGCCAGCGGCCCTCGGGGAGGGGCGGACACCGGGGAGCTGTTTTTT
CASGPRGGADTGELFF
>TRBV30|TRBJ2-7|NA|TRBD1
TGTGCCTGGAGCCTGGGACAGGACTACGAGCAGTACTTC
CAWSLGQDYEQYF
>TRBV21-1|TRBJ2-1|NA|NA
TGTGCCAGCACCCTTGAGAGTGAGCAGTTCTTC
CASTLESEQFF
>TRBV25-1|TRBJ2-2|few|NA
TGTGCCAGCAGTGCGTATACAGGGTACACCGGGGAGCTGTTTTTT
CASSAYTGYTGELFF
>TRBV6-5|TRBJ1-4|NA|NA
TGTGCCAGCAGGAGACTGTTTTTT
CASRRLFF
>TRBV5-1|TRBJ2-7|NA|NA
TGCGCCAGCAGCTTGGGGACTGTAACCTACGAGCAGTACTTC
CASSLGTVTYEQYF
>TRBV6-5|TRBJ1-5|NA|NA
TGTGCCAGCAGTTACTCGACGGGGTTCAATCAGCCCCAGCATTTT
CASSYSTGFNQPQHF
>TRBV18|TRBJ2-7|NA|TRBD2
TGTGCCAGCTCACCAAGGCCGACTAGCGGGGACGAGCAGTACTTC
CASSPRPTSGDEQYF
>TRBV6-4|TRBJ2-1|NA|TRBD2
TGTGCCAGCAGTGAAACGGGGGAGGGCGGCAATGAGCAGTTCTTC
CASSETGEGGNEQFF
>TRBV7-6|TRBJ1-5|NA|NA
TGTGCCAGCAGCTTAGCGGCGGAGGGGACCCAGCATTTT
CASSLAAEGTQHF
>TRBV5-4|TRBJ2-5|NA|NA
TGTGCCAGCAGCTTAGGGATAACTCAAGAGACCCAGTACTTC
CASSLGITQETQYF
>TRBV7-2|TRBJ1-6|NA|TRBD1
TGTGCCAGCAGCTTTACAGGGGATAATTCACCCCTCCACTTT
CASSFTGDNSPLHF
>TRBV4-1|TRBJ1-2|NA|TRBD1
TGCGCCAGCAACCAAGTGGCCGACAGGGCTGGCTACACCTTC
CASNQVADRAGYTF
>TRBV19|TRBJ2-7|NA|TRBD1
TGTGCCAGTAGCCTAAGACAGGGAAGTTACTTCTACGAGCAGTACTTC
CASSLRQGSYFYEQYF
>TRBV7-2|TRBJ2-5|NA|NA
TGTGCCAGCAGTCTCGGAGGGGGGTACCAAGAGACCCAGTACTTC
CASSLGGGYQETQYF
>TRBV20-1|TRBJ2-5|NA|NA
TGCAGTGCTAGAGGGAAAGAGACCCAGTACTTC
CSARGKETQYF
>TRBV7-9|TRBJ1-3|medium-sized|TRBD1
TGTGCCAGCAGCACCCTGACAGGGGCTGGAAACACCATATATTTT
CASSTLTGAGNTIYF
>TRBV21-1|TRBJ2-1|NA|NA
TGTGCCAGCAGCGACAGGGGTGGTGAGCAGTTCTTC
CASSDRGGEQFF
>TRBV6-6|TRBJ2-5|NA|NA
TGTGCCAGCAGTACCCCCGCCAGACTCCAAGAGACCCAGTACTTC
CASSTPARLQETQYF
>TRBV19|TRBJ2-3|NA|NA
TGTGCCAGTAGTATAGGGGTCACAGATACGCAGTATTTT
CASSIGVTDTQYF
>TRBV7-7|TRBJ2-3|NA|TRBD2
TGTGCTAGCAGCCCTGGACTAGCGGGGCCAAAGGATACGCAGTATTTT
CASSPGLAGPKDTQYF
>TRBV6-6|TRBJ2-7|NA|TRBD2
TGTGCCAGCAGTTACGCCGCTTCGGGGGGTCACGAGCAGTACTTC
CASSYAASGGHEQYF
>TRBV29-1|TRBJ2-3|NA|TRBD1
TGCAGCGTTGTGGCCCGGGACAGAGTCCAGACAGATACGCAGTATTTT
CSVVARDRVQTDTQYF
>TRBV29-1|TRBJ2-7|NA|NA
TGCAGCGTTCTTCGGGGGCCCTCCTACGAGCAGTACTTC
CSVLRGPSYEQYF
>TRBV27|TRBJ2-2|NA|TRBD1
TGTGCCAGCAGTCTATCCGGGACAGGGTACGGGGAGCTGTTTTTT
CASSLSGTGYGELFF
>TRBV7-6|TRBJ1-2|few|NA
TGTGCCAGCAGCCTCGGTGCGAACTATGGCTACACCTTC
CASSLGANYGYTF
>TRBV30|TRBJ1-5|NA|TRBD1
TGTGCCTGGAGTGCGCCCACGGAGACAGGGGGCCGGGGTCAGCCCCAGCATTTT
CAWSAPTETGGRGQPQHF
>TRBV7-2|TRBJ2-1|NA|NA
TGTGCCAGCATTGGCTACAATGAGCAGTTCTTC
CASIGYNEQFF
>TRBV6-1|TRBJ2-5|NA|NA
TGTGCCAGCAGTGAAGCGGGCAGAGCAGAGACCCAGTACTTC
CASSEAGRAETQYF
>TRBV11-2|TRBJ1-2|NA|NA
TGTGCCAGCAGCATGCCTAGGGTCGGGTATGGCTACACCTTC
CASSMPRVGYGYTF
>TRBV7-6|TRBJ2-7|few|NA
TGTGCCAGCAGCTTAGAGCCGGGTTTCGAGCAGTACTTC
CASSLEPGFEQYF
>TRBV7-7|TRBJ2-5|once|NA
TGTGCTAGCAGCTCCCCCCCGGGAGAGACCCAGTACTTC
CASSSPPGETQYF